These 11 T cell receptor beta chains came from one sample sequenced in a study of CXCR3-negative and CXCR3-positive naive CD8 T cells. 5' RACE that incorporated UMI labels was used to prepare the TRB cDNA libraries. TCRdb re-called the 5' RACE reads; every CDR3 protein appears as one record, without DNA. The sample totals around 10,000 distinct CDR3 sequences. The source material was naive CXCR3- CD8+ T cells from blood. Specified subset: CD45RO-CCR7+CD27+CD95- naive CD8+ T cells lacking CXCR3 (TNR3-). All receptors derive from a human donor in good health. Some clones in this sample may be carry-over from other donors' samples.

This clonotype counts as medium-sized by frequency. This sequence joins TRBV29-1 and TRBJ2-4; with no DNA, the TCRdb D assignment of TRBD2 cannot be verified. The CDR3 covers 14 residues. The germline CDR1 and CDR2 sequences are SQVTM and ANQGSEA. CDR3: CSVSTSGDWDIQYF. Using reference TRBV29-1 and TRBJ2-4 for the parts outside the CDR3, the full variable domain is SAVISQKPSRDICQRGTSLTIQCQVDSQVTMMFWYRQQPGQSLTLIATANQGSEATYESGFVIDKFPISRPNLTFSTLTVSNMSPEDSSIYLCSVSTSGDWDIQYFGAGTRLSVL.

J is TRBJ2-1 and V is TRBV21-1. TRBV21-1 is described as a pseudogene. CDR3 size: 12 residues. The CDR3 reads CASSPLNNEQFF.

This clonotype is classed as medium-sized by frequency. Here the CDR3 reads CASSEFGMETQYF. The chain is built from TRBV25-1 and TRBJ2-5. The CDR3 covers 13 residues. Looked up from germline, CDR1 is MGHDK and CDR2 is SYGVNS.

The V and J genes are TRBV7-9 and TRBJ2-5; TCRdb proposes TRBD1, but this gene call is untestable without DNA. CDR1 and CDR2 (germline): SEHNR, FQNEAQ (reference sequence). This CDR3 comprises 17 residues. CDR3 residues: CASSPPGVDRGGETQYF.

This clonotype is classed as medium-sized by frequency. The chain couples TRBV7-9 to TRBJ2-1; checking the TCRdb D call of TRBD1 is not possible without DNA. CDR3 length: 15 amino acids. Germline V lookup: CDR1 SEHNR, CDR2 FQNEAQ (reference sequence). The CDR3 protein is CASSPGTFSYNEQFF.

The chain employs TRBV3-1 and TRBJ2-1; the TCRdb call, TRBD2, lacks DNA for checking. Germline-derived CDR1 and CDR2 are LGHDT and YNNKEL (reference sequence). CDR3 length: 16 residues. The chain's CDR3 is CASSAGLVGLNNEQFF.

The chain is built from TRBV29-1 and TRBJ2-1; the D gene TCRdb calls, TRBD1, cannot be checked with no DNA. The germline CDR1 and CDR2 sequences are SQVTM and ANQGSEA. The CDR3 extends over 13 amino acids. This CDR3 is CSVPDRGWDEQFF.

This clonotype is classed as medium-sized by frequency. The genes are TRBV28 and TRBJ2-1; as DNA is missing, the TRBD2 call by TCRdb cannot be tested. The CDR3 runs to 12 residues. CDR1 and CDR2 from the germline V gene are MDHEN and SYDVKM. The CDR3 sequence is CASSYSGNEQFF. The whole variable domain, filled in from reference TRBV28 and TRBJ2-1, reads DVKVTQSSRYLVKRTGEKVFLECVQDMDHENMFWYRQDPGLGLRLIYFSYDVKMKEKGDIPEGYSVSREKKERFSLILESASTNQTSMYLCASSYSGNEQFFGPGTRLTVL.

This clonotype is medium-sized by frequency. This chain's CDR3 is CSVEDDRNYGYTF. The chain links TRBV29-1 to TRBJ1-2; TCRdb proposes TRBD1, but this gene call is untestable without DNA. The CDR3 contains 13 residues. Germline V gene sequence: CDR1 SQVTM, CDR2 ANQGSEA.

The chain has TRBV20-1 and TRBJ2-1; TCRdb picks TRBD2, but there is no DNA to check that call. Germline V CDR1 and CDR2: DFQATT, SNEGSKA (reference sequence). The CDR3 consists of 16 residues. CDR3 region: CSARGPGLAEYNEQFF.

In terms of frequency, this clonotype is medium-sized. The CDR3 is CAITSTDGRGGGYYGYTF. The chain combines TRBV10-3 with TRBJ1-2; the TCRdb D gene call, TRBD1, has no DNA to confirm it. The CDR3 spans 18 residues. Germline V gene data show CDR1 as ENHRY and CDR2 as SYGVKD.